The 28 T cell receptor beta chains below come from one sample, sequenced in a study of blood T cells in healthy people across ages (dated by TCRdb to the mid-2010s). Receptor libraries were prepared by 5' RACE. TCRdb records Illumina HiSeq 2500 as the sequencer. A second PCR of about 7 to 12 cycles was performed with a sample-barcoded 5' primer and a J-beta primer mix. TCRdb reprocessing: public reads trimmed at Q25 with fastp, clones called with MiXCR, in-frame beta chains kept. Every entry covers one CDR3 protein and lists the most common genes and DNA from its rows. This sample has approximately 760,000 distinct CDR3 sequences in its table, and about 25% of those were observed once. More than 7.5% of the sample is held by the ten biggest clonotypes. Another study also made use of these data, one on T cells of mothers and their children.

The sequenced sample consisted of blood. Every receptor here comes from a boy aged 10-17 years in good health.

This sequence joins TRBV7-9 and TRBJ2-2; D remains ambiguous. This CDR3 is 14 amino acids long. Germline V gene lookup returns CDR1 SEHNR and CDR2 FQNEAQ (reference sequence). The V gene lost 0 bases and the J gene lost 6 bases, with 8 bases spanning the gap. As DNA, the CDR3 is TGTGCCAGCAGCTTAGCGGGAAGGGCCGGGGAGCTGTTTTTT. This gives the protein CASSLAGRAGELFF.

This clonotype has more than one count but fewer than ten. V and J are TRBV5-1 and TRBJ2-1, with 9 nucleotides matching TRBD1. Germline V gives CDR1 SGHRS, CDR2 YFSETQ. V lost 4 bases, J lost 4 bases, and 9 bases stayed unmatched. The CDR3 has 16 amino acids. The CDR3 DNA sequence: TGCGCCAGCAGCGTCCTCACAGGGGGCTCGTACAATGAGCAGTTCTTC. As protein: CASSVLTGGSYNEQFF.

This clonotype was counted a few times. This chain joins TRBV7-9 and TRBJ1-1; D perhaps matches TRBD1 (6 bases). In germline, CDR1 is SEHNR, CDR2 FQNEAQ (reference sequence). The CDR3 is 15 residues long. The V gene lost 0 bases and the J gene lost 4 bases, with 12 bases spanning the gap. CDR3 protein: CASSLAGGPFTEAFF. CDR3 DNA sequence: TGTGCCAGCAGCTTAGCGGGGGGGCCGTTCACTGAAGCTTTCTTT.

This clonotype was found a few times. This chain uses TRBV29-1 with TRBJ2-5, with D possibly matching TRBD1 (7 bases). Judging by the DNA end, TRBJ2-1 fits better; the J call may be wrong. Germline-derived CDR1 and CDR2 are SQVTM and ANQGSEA. The CDR3 is made up of 12 amino acids. The CDR3 loop is CSLSPRGDEQFF. CDR3 nucleotide sequence: TGCAGCCTCTCACCCAGGGGGGATGAGCAGTTCTTC.

This clonotype was seen a handful of times. The chain employs TRBV18 and TRBJ2-1; 9 bases are shared with TRBD1. J was trimmed by 3 bases and V by 2 bases; bases with no gene match: 2. Germline V lookup: CDR1 KGHSH, CDR2 LQKENI. CDR3 length: 15 amino acids. The CDR3 here is CASSPGTGLYNEQFF. In DNA, the CDR3 is TGTGCCAGCTCACCAGGGACAGGGCTCTACAATGAGCAGTTCTTC.

The chain's CDR3 is CSVVGEYTEAFF. In nucleotides, the CDR3 is TGCAGCGTTGTCGGAGAATACACTGAAGCTTTCTTT. V and J are TRBV29-1 and TRBJ1-1; D ambiguous. Germline-derived CDR1 and CDR2 are SQVTM and ANQGSEA. CDR3 length: 12 residues. V was cut by 4 bases and J by 3 bases, with 9 bases left in between.

V and J are TRBV7-2 and TRBJ2-7; 7 bases align to TRBD2. V lost 1 base and J lost 1; bases outside the gene matches: 4. This CDR3 has 15 amino acids. The germline CDR1 and CDR2 sequences are SGHTA and FQGNSA. The CDR3, as DNA: TGTGCCAGCAGCTTAGTGTGGACTAGTTCCTACGAGCAGTACTTC. Encoded protein: CASSLVWTSSYEQYF.

The chain links TRBV9 to TRBJ2-5; 7 bases are shared with TRBD2. The J call is doubtful: the DNA matches TRBJ2-1 better. CDR1 and CDR2 (germline): SGDLS, YYNGEE. The CDR3 runs 13 residues. CDR3 sequence: CASSVRGRDEQFF. The CDR3 nucleotides are TGTGCCAGCAGCGTAAGAGGGAGGGATGAGCAGTTCTTC.

This rearrangement joins TRBV5-1 to TRBJ2-2; a weak D match, TRBD2 (5 bases). Per the germline V gene, CDR1 is SGHRS and CDR2 is YFSETQ. V was pared by 1 base and J by 0 bases, with 10 bases between. This CDR3 has 16 amino acids. This CDR3 is CASSLIGSANTGELFF. The CDR3 DNA reads TGCGCCAGCAGCTTGATAGGGAGTGCGAACACCGGGGAGCTGTTTTTT.

The chain uses TRBV10-3 and TRBJ2-7, with unresolved D. The V end was cut by 6 bases, the J end by 0 bases, with 9 bases between. The CDR3 is 13 residues long. The germline V gene has CDR1 ENHRY and CDR2 SYGVKD. As DNA, the CDR3 is TGTGCCATCAGAGGTCTAAGCTCCTACGAGCAGTACTTC. Protein product: CAIRGLSSYEQYF.

This clonotype was seen only a few times. The chain joins TRBV20-1 to TRBJ2-5; 12 bases fit TRBD2. Germline CDR1 DFQATT, CDR2 SNEGSKA (reference sequence). CDR3 length: 15 residues. V gave up 0 bases and J gave up 5 bases; unmatched junction bases: 4. The CDR3 reads CSARDMLAGGETQYF. In DNA, the CDR3 is TGCAGTGCTAGAGATATGCTAGCGGGAGGGGAGACCCAGTACTTC.

This rearrangement joins TRBV7-2 to TRBJ2-7; 11 bases are a match to TRBD1. The germline gives CDR1 SGHTA, CDR2 FQGNSA. V shed 5 bases, J shed 5 bases, and the junction held 8 bases outside the gene matches. There are 15 residues in the CDR3. CDR3 nucleotides: TGTGCCAGCAGCCCCTGGACAGGGGGCAGCGACGAGCAGTACTTC. Amino acid sequence: CASSPWTGGSDEQYF. Complete variable domain (other parts from reference TRBV7-2 and TRBJ2-7): GAGVSQSPSNKVTEKGKDVELRCDPISGHTALYWYRQSLGQGLEFLIYFQGNSAPDKSGLPSDRFSAERTGGSVSTLTIQRTQQEDSAVYLCASSPWTGGSDEQYFGPGTRLTVT.

This chain uses TRBV4-3 with TRBJ2-5; 8 bases fit TRBD1. Germline CDR1 and CDR2: LGHNA and YSLEER. V trimming: 0 bases; J trimming: 6 bases; junction bases outside the gene matches: 6. CDR3 length equals 15 residues. The CDR3: CASSQDLQGAKTQYF. The CDR3 nucleotides are TGCGCCAGCAGCCAAGATCTCCAGGGGGCGAAGACCCAGTACTTC.

This clonotype was observed a few times. This chain links TRBV21-1 with TRBJ2-5; TRBD1, the D gene given by the table, was not confirmed from the DNA. TRBV21-1 is shown as a pseudogene. This CDR3 contains 14 residues. CDR3 sequence: CASSKEGEQETQYF. The CDR3 nucleotides read TGTGCCAGCAGCAAAGAGGGGGAGCAAGAGACCCAGTACTTC.

V is TRBV27 and J is TRBJ1-4; 8 bases fit TRBD1. This CDR3 has 15 residues. Trimming removed 6 bases from V and 1 base from J; junction bases left unmatched: 4. Per germline, CDR1 MNHEY and CDR2 SMNVEV (reference sequence). CDR3 in amino acids: CASSQGALTNEKLFF. DNA for the CDR3: TGTGCCAGCAGCCAGGGGGCCCTAACTAATGAAAAACTGTTTTTT. Looking up the rest from reference TRBV27 and TRBJ1-4 gives the full variable domain: EAQVTQNPRYLITVTGKKLTVTCSQNMNHEYMSWYRQDPGLGLRQIYYSMNVEVTDKGDVPEGYKVSRKEKRNFPLILESPSPNQTSLYFCASSQGALTNEKLFFGSGTQLSVL.

This clonotype showed up just a few times. The gene calls are TRBV29-1 and TRBJ2-5; 8 nucleotides match TRBD2. V gave up 6 bases and J gave up 4 bases; unmatched junction bases: 4. This CDR3 has 12 residues. Germline lookup yields CDR1 SQVTM and CDR2 ANQGSEA. The CDR3 spells CSVTSGLETQYF. For the CDR3, the DNA is TGCAGCGTAACTAGCGGACTAGAGACCCAGTACTTC.

Only a few counts were recorded for this clonotype. The rearrangement uses TRBV20-1 and TRBJ2-2, with 7 bases lining up with TRBD2. The germline V gene has CDR1 DFQATT and CDR2 SNEGSKA (reference sequence). Germline trimming cut 3 bases from V and 1 base from J; bases unmatched to any gene: 5. CDR3 length: 15 amino acids. The CDR3 loop reads CSASLLAGNTGELFF. In DNA form, the CDR3 reads TGCAGTGCTAGTCTTTTAGCGGGGAACACCGGGGAGCTGTTTTTT.

This clonotype has just one count. The V and J genes are TRBV5-6 and TRBJ2-5, with 8 bases fitting TRBD2. The germline gives CDR1 SGHDT, CDR2 YYEEEE. Losses at the gene ends were 2 bases for V and 4 bases for J; bases not matched to a gene: 7. This CDR3 comprises 15 residues. The CDR3: CASSFQLAARETQYF. Here the CDR3 DNA reads TGTGCCAGCAGCTTCCAACTAGCGGCCCGAGAGACCCAGTACTTC.

The chain uses TRBV6-4 and TRBJ2-3; 9 nucleotides align to TRBD2. V dropped 4 bases and J dropped 0; count of bases not matched to a gene: 2. CDR1 MRHNA and CDR2 SNTAGT come from the germline V gene. This CDR3 has 15 amino acids. The CDR3 nucleotides read TGTGCCAGCAGTGGAGCGGGGGGTAGCACAGATACGCAGTATTTT. Translation: CASSGAGGSTDTQYF.

The chain has TRBV12-3 or TRBV12-4 and TRBJ2-3, with TRBD2 identical over 8 bases. The CDR3 sequence is 14 residues long. Trimming cost V 8 bases and J 2 bases; bases outside gene matches: 6. CDR3 DNA sequence: TGTGCCAGCGCCGAGCGGGGGTACACAGATACGCAGTATTTT. Translated, it gives CASAERGYTDTQYF.

CDR3: CASSLAGAEQETQYF. In DNA form, the CDR3 reads TGTGCCAGCAGCTTGGCGGGGGCGGAGCAAGAGACCCAGTACTTC. The chain recombines TRBV5-6 with TRBJ2-7; the D call may be TRBD1 or TRBD2 (6 bases each). The J call is doubtful: the DNA matches TRBJ2-5 better. The CDR3 is made up of 15 amino acids. In germline, CDR1 is SGHDT, CDR2 YYEEEE.

The V gene is TRBV20-1, the J gene TRBJ2-1; 8 bases are shared with TRBD1. Germline V gene data show CDR1 as DFQATT and CDR2 as SNEGSKA (reference sequence). Germline trimming cut 6 bases from V and 2 bases from J; bases unmatched to any gene: 6. The CDR3 has 14 residues. The CDR3 reads CSARGQEAYNEQFF. DNA of the CDR3: TGCAGTGCACGGGGACAGGAGGCCTACAATGAGCAGTTCTTC.

This clonotype has more than one count but fewer than ten. CDR3 in amino acids: CASSFLGGTQYF. The CDR3 nucleotides are TGTGCCAGCAGTTTTTTGGGAGGGACCCAGTACTTC. The chain has TRBV27 and TRBJ2-5; possibly TRBD2 for D (6 bases). The length of the CDR3 is 12 residues. Germline V gene lookup returns CDR1 MNHEY and CDR2 SMNVEV (reference sequence). Between the trimmed V and J ends, which lost 3 bases and 7 bases, there was a span of 9 bases.

The gene calls are TRBV29-1 and TRBJ2-5; 11 nucleotides line up with TRBD2. V gave up 3 bases and J gave up 2 bases; unmatched junction bases: 11. The CDR3 extends over 17 amino acids. Per the germline V gene, CDR1 is SQVTM and CDR2 is ANQGSEA. CDR3 sequence: CSVDSASGRTYQETQYF. Written as DNA, the CDR3 is TGCAGCGTTGATTCGGCTAGCGGGAGGACATATCAAGAGACCCAGTACTTC. Full variable domain (rest looked up from reference TRBV29-1 and TRBJ2-5): SAVISQKPSRDICQRGTSLTIQCQVDSQVTMMFWYRQQPGQSLTLIATANQGSEATYESGFVIDKFPISRPNLTFSTLTVSNMSPEDSSIYLCSVDSASGRTYQETQYFGPGTRLLVL.

V and J are TRBV14 and TRBJ2-1; TRBD2 agrees at 7 bases. J lost 4 bases, V lost 3 bases, and 9 bases had no gene match. Germline values: CDR1 SGHDN, CDR2 FVKESK. The CDR3 totals 16 residues. The DNA for the CDR3 is TGTGCCAGCAGCCAGCGCGGGGGAGTTTCGTACAATGAGCAGTTCTTC. Translating it yields CASSQRGGVSYNEQFF.

The sample holds a few counts of this clonotype. This chain links TRBV7-9 with TRBJ2-7; 12 bases map to TRBD1. V was clipped by 2 bases and J by 4 bases; unmatched bases: 9. The CDR3 totals 17 residues. Germline values: CDR1 SEHNR, CDR2 FQNEAQ (reference sequence). The CDR3 DNA reads TGTGCCAGCAGCTTATTCCTGGGACAGGGGGCAAAATACGAGCAGTACTTC. Translated, it gives CASSLFLGQGAKYEQYF.

This clonotype showed up just once. The chain uses TRBV7-6 and TRBJ2-1; the D call may be TRBD1 or TRBD2 (5 bases each). The germline V and J ends were trimmed by 7 bases and 1 base, with 14 bases remaining between them. This CDR3 comprises 15 residues. Germline CDR1 SGHVS, CDR2 FNYEAQ. The CDR3 DNA follows: TGTGCCAGCAACCAGCTGGGGGAATCCTACAATGAGCAGTTCTTC. Its protein is CASNQLGESYNEQFF.

The table lists this clonotype with many counts. The chain joins TRBV12-3 or TRBV12-4 to TRBJ2-2; a weak D match, TRBD2 (6 bases). The CDR3 runs to 16 residues. The V end lost 3 bases, the J end lost 1 base, and 12 bases lay between the germline ends. The CDR3 coding sequence is TGTGCCAGCAGTTTTTTCCCCGGGGGGAACACCGGGGAGCTGTTTTTT. Amino acid sequence: CASSFFPGGNTGELFF.